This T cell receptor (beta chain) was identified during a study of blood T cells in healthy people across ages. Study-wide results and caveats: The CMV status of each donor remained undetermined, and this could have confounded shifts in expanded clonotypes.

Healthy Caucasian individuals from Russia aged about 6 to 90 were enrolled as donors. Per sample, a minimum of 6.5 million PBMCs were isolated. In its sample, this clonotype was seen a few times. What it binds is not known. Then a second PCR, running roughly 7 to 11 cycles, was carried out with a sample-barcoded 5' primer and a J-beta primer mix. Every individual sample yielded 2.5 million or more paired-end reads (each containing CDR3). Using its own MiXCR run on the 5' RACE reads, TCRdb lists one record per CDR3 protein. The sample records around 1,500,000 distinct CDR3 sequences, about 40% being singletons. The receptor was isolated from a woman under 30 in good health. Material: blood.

The CDR3 bases are TGTGCCAGCTCACCAGTGGCAGTCTACAATGAGCAGTTCTTC. It codes for CASSPVAVYNEQFF. The rearrangement uses TRBV18 and TRBJ2-1; D unclear. CDR3 size: 14 residues. Germline CDR1 is KGHSH and CDR2 is LQKENI. With 2 bases removed from V and 3 bases from J, the gap between germline ends came to 8 bases.